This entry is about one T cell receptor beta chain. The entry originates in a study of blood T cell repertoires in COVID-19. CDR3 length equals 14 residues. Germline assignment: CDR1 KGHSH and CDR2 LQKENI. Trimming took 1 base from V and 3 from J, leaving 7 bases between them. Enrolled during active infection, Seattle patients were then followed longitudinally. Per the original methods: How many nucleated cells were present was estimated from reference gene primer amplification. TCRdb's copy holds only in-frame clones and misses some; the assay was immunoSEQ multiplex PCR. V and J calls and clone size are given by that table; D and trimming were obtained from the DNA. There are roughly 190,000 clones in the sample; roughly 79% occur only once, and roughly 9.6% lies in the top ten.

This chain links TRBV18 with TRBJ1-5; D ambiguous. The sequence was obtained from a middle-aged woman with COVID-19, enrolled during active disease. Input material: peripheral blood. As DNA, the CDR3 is TGTGCCAGCTCACCACAGCGGGACAATCAGCCCCAGCATTTT. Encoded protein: CASSPQRDNQPQHF. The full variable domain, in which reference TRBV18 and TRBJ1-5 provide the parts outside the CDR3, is NAGVMQNPRHLVRRRGQEARLRCSPMKGHSHVYWYRQLPEEGLKFMVYLQKENIIDESGMPKERFSAEFPKEGPSILRIQQVVRGDSAAYFCASSPQRDNQPQHFGDGTRLSIL.